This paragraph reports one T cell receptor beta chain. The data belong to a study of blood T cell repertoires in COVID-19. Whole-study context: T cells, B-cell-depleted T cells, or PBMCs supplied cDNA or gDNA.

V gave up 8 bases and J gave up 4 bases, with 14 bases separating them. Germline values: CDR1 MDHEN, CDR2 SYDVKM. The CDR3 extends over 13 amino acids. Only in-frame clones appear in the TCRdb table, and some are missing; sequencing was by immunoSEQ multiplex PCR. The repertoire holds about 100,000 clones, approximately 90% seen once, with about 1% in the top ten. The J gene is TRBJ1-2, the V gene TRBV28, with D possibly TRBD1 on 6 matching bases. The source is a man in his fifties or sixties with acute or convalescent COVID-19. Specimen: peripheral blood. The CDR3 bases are TGTGCCAGCCTCCGAGGGGGGGTCTATGGCTACACCTTC. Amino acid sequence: CASLRGGVYGYTF.